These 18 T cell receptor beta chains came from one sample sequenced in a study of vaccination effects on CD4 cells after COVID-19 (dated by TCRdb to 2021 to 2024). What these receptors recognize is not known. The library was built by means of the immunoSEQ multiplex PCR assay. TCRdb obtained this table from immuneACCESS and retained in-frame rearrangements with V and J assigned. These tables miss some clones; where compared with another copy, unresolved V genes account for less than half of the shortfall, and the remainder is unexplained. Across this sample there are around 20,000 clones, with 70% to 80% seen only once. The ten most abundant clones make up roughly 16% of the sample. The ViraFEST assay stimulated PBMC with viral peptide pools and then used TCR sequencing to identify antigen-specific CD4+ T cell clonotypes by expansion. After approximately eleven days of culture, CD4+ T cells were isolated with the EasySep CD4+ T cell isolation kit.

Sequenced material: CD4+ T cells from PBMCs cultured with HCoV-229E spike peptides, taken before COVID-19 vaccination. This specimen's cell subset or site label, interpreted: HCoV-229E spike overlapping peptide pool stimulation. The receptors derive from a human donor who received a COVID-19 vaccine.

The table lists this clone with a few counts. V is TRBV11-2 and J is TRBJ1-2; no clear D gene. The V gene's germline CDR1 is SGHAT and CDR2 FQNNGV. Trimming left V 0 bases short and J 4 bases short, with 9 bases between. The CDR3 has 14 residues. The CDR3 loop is CASSLEGASYGYTF. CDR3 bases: TGTGCCAGCAGCTTAGAGGGAGCATCCTATGGCTACACCTTC.

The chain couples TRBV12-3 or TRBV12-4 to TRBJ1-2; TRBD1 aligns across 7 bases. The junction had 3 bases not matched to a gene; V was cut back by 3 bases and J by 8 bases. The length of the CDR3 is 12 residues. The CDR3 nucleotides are TGTGCCAGCAGTTTTGGACAGGTGGGCTACACCTTC. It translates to CASSFGQVGYTF.

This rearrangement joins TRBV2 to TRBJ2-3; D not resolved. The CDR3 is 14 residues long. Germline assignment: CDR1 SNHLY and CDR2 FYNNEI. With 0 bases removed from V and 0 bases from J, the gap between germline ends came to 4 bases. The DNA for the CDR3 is TGTGCCAGCAGTGAAGCTGTGAGCACAGATACGCAGTATTTT. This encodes CASSEAVSTDTQYF.

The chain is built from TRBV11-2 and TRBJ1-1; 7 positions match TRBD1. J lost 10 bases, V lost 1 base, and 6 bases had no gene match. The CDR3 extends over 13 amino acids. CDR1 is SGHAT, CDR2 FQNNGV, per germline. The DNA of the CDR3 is TGTGCCAGCAGCTTAGCCTTCGGACAGGCAGCTTTCTTT. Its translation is CASSLAFGQAAFF.

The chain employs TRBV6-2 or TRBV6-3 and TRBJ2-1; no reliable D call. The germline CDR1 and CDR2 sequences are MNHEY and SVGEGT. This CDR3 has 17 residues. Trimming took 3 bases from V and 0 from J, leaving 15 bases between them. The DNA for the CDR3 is TGTGCCAGCAGTTATAATCCGGGCTTCCCCTCCTACAATGAGCAGTTCTTC. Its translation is CASSYNPGFPSYNEQFF.

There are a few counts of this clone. CDR3 bases: TGTGCCAGCAGCCAAGGCTCGGAGCCCAGACAGCCCCAGCATTTT. It specifies CASSQGSEPRQPQHF. The chain recombines TRBV3-1 (or the pseudogene TRBV3-2) with TRBJ1-5, with D unclear. The CDR3 consists of 15 residues. Looked up from germline, CDR1 is LGHDT and CDR2 is YNNKEL (reference sequence). V was trimmed by 1 base and J by 7 bases, leaving 14 bases between them.

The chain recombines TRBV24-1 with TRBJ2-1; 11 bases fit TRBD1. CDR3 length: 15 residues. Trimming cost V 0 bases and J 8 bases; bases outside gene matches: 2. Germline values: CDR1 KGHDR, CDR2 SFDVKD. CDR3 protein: CATSDLGTGGYEQFF. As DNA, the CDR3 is TGTGCCACCAGTGATTTGGGGACAGGGGGATATGAGCAGTTCTTC.

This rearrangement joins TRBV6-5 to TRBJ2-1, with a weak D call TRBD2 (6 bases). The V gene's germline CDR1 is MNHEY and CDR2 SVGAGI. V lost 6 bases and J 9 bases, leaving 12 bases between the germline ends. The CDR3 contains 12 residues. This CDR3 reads CASRRLEGEQFF. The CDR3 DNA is TGTGCCAGCAGAAGACTAGAAGGTGAGCAGTTCTTC.

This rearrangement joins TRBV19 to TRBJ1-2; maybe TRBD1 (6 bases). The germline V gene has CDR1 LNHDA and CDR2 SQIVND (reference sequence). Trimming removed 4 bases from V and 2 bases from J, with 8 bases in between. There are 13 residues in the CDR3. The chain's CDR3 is CASSKDRNYGYTF. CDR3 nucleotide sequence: TGTGCCAGTAGTAAAGACAGGAACTATGGCTACACCTTC.

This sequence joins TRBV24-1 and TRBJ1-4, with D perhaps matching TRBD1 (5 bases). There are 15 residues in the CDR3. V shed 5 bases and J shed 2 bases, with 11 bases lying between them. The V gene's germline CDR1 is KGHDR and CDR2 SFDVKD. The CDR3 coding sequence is TGTGCCACCAGTGGCGGCGGGGGGACTAATGAAAAACTGTTTTTT. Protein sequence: CATSGGGGTNEKLFF.

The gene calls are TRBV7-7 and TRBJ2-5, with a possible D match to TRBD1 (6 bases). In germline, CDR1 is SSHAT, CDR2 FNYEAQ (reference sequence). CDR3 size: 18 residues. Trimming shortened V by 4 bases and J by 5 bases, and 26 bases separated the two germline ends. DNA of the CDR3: TGTGCCAGCAGCTCAGGTCGGCTGGTGAGGGGGACATTGGAGACCCAGTACTTC. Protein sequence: CASSSGRLVRGTLETQYF.

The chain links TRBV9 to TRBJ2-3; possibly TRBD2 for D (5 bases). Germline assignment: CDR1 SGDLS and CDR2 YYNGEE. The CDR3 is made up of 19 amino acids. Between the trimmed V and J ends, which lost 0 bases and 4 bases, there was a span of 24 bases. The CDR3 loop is CASSVVQVMGGWGSDTQYF. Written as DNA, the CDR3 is TGTGCCAGCAGCGTAGTTCAAGTGATGGGCGGGTGGGGATCAGATACGCAGTATTTT.

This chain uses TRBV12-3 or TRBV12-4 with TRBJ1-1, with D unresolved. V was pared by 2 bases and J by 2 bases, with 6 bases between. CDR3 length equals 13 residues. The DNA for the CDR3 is TGTGCCAGCAGTTTACCAGTCAACACTGAAGCTTTCTTT. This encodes CASSLPVNTEAFF.

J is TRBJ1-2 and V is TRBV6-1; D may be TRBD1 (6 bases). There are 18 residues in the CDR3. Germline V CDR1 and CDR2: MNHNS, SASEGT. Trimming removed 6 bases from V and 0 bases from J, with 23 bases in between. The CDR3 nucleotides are TGTGCCAGCAGGGAAACGCGGGCTCCGGACAGTTCTAACTATGGCTACACCTTC. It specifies CASRETRAPDSSNYGYTF.

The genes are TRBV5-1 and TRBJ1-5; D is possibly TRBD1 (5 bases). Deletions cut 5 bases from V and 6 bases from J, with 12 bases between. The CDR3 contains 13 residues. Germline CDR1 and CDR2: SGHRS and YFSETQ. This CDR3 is CASRISRGQPQHF. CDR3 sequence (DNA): TGCGCCAGCAGAATATCAAGGGGTCAGCCCCAGCATTTT.

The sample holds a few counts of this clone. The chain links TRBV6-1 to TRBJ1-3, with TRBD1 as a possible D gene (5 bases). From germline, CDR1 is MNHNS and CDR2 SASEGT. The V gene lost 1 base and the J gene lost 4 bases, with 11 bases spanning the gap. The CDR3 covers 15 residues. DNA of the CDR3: TGTGCCAGCAGTGAAGGACAGCCATCAGGAAACACCATATATTTT. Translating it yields CASSEGQPSGNTIYF.

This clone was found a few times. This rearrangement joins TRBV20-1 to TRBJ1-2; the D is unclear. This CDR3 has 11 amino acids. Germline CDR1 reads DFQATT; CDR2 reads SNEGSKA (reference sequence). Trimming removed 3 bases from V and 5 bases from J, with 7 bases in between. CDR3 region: CSASSSYGYTF. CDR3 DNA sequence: TGCAGTGCTAGTAGTTCGTATGGCTACACCTTC.

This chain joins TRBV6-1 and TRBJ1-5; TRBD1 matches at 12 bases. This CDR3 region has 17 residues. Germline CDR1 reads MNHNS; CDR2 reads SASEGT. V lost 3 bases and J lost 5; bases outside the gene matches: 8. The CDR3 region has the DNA TGTGCCAGCAGTGAGGGACAGGGGGCCAGTCGTCATCAGCCCCAGCATTTT. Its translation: CASSEGQGASRHQPQHF.